This TCR beta chain was obtained from a study of T cell responses to AZD1222 COVID-19 vaccine (dated by TCRdb to the early 2020s). About the study as a whole: AZD1222 recipients whose second dose came at about 4 weeks and those whose second dose came at about 12 weeks were combined into one group, since spike-specific TCR depth and breadth did not differ between the two schedules. Trial participants were enrolled by age into 18-55, 56-69 and 70-plus year subgroups, with roughly 160, 29 and 62 TCR-sequenced participants respectively. TCR sequencing was performed for 230 to 250 trial participants, of whom around 200 were given two doses of AZD1222 and approximately 26 were given two doses of MenACWY control vaccine.

Broad study findings and their caveats: After two AZD1222 doses, both the breadth and the depth of spike-specific TCRs were significantly higher than at day 0 and than in MenACWY recipients. Conclusions about previously exposed vaccinees were limited because only six AZD1222 recipients were SARS-CoV-2 seropositive at baseline. Because no day 14 peak-response samples were available, the repertoires could be characterized only after the peak T cell response. The 56-69-year group was small, and its depth increase did not reach significance, likely because of low power. Nearly half of unique spike-specific TCRs reportedly recognized epitopes outside regions mutated in the B.1.351 and B.1.1.7 variants. Vaccine-associated CD4 TCRs spanned the whole spike protein, with dominant responses in regions 160-218 and 743-854. Participants were mostly white British and included more females than males, and it was suggested by the authors that clonal diversity may have been underestimated.

As concerns this clone: Its antigen is unknown. The input lacks base qualities; no much larger clone sits a single base away. In the same sample, other DNA sequences code for this CDR3.

The intended sense of this specimen's time point label: baseline before first vaccination. Samples from vaccinated people were obtained from the UK trials COV001 and COV002, which included a single-blind randomized controlled phase 2/3 trial of AZD1222 (ChAdOx1 nCoV-19) in healthy adults. For TCRbeta chain sequencing, PBMC samples were collected from trial participants at day 0 and at day 28 after the second dose. V and J are truncated by 0 bases and 6 bases respectively, leaving an intervening sequence of 6 bases. CDR1 and CDR2 were assigned from the germline V gene as LGHNA and YSLEER. The CDR3 contains 13 residues, cysteine and phenylalanine counted. Left in the record is the CDR3 DNA by itself, 39 bases read in frame from the first base. The CDR3 regions of human TCRbeta chains were analyzed by immunosequencing. The authors' pipeline ran thus. TCRs in the repertoires were compared against a reference library of SARS-CoV-2-specific TCRs that had been generated with the MIRA antigen-specificity platform. Breadth meant the fraction of unique TCRs that were SARS-CoV-2-associated, whereas depth meant the fraction of total T cells that were SARS-CoV-2-associated. Using the MIRA data, each spike-specific TCR was mapped to the spike region that the TCR reacts to and placed in a CD4 or CD8 class. Log10-transformed breadth and depth values were compared by one-way ANOVA with Sidak's multiple comparisons tests. Here the immuneACCESS table is served through TCRdb, limited to in-frame sequences with V and J called. Missing clones are a known gap in these copies; in checked studies unresolved V genes cover under half, and the rest lacks a known reason. The V and J calls and clone size come from that table; D and trimming were worked out from the DNA. Present in this sample are roughly 180,000 clones, about 90% of which were seen just once. Approximately 2% of the sample is taken by the ten largest.

The chain is assembled from TRBV4-3 and TRBJ1-5, with the D gene not confidently named. Source: peripheral blood, taken on day 0 of AZD1222 vaccination. The sequence derives from an adult in good health. In nucleotides, the sequence is TGCGCCAGCAGCCAAGACGTAGGTCAGCCCCAGCATTTT. It is translated as CASSQDVGQPQHF.